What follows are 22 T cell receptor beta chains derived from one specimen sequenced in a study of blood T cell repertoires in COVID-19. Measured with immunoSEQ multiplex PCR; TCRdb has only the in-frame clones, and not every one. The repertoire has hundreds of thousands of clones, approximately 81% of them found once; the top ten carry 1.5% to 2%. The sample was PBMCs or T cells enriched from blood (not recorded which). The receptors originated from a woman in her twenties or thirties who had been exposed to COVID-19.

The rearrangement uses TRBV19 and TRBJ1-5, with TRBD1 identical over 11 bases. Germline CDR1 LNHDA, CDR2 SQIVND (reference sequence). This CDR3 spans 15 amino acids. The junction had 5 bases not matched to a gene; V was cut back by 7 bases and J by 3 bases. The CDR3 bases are TGTGCCAGTACCAGGGACAGGGGGGACAATCAGCCCCAGCATTTT. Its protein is CASTRDRGDNQPQHF. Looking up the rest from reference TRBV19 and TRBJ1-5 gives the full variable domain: DGGITQSPKYLFRKEGQNVTLSCEQNLNHDAMYWYRQDPGQGLRLIYYSQIVNDFQKGDIAEGYSVSREKKESFPLTVTSAQKNPTAFYLCASTRDRGDNQPQHFGDGTRLSIL.

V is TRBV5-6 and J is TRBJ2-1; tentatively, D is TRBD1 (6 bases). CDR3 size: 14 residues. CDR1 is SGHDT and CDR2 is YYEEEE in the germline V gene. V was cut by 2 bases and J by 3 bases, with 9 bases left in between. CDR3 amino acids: CASSFQQGYNEQFF. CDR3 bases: TGTGCCAGCAGCTTTCAACAGGGCTACAATGAGCAGTTCTTC.

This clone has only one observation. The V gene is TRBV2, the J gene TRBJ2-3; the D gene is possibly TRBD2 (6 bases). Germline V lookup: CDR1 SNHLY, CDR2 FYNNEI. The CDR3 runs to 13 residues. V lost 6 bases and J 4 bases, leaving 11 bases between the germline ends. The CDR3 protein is CASRKTGADTQYF. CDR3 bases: TGTGCCAGCAGGAAGACGGGGGCAGATACGCAGTATTTT.

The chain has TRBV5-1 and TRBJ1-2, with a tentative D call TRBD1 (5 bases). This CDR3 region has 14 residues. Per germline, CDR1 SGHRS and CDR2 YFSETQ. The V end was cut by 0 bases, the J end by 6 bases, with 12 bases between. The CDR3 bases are TGCGCCAGCAGCTTGGGTCAGGGAATGGATGGCTACACCTTC. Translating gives CASSLGQGMDGYTF.

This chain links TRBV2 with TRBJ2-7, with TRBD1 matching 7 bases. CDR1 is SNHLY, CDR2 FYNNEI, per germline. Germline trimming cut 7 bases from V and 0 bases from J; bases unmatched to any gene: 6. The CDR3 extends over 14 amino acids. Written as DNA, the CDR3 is TGTGCCAGCATAGACAGGGCGGGCTCCTACGAGCAGTACTTC. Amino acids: CASIDRAGSYEQYF.

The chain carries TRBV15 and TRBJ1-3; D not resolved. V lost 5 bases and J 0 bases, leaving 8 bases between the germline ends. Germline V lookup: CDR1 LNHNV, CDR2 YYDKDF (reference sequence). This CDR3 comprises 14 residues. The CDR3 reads CATSAGSSGNTIYF. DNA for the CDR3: TGTGCCACCAGCGCCGGGAGCTCTGGAAACACCATATATTTT. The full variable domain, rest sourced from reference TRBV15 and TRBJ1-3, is DAMVIQNPRYQVTQFGKPVTLSCSQTLNHNVMYWYQQKSSQAPKLLFHYYDKDFNNEADTPDNFQSRRPNTSFCFLDIRSPGLGDTAMYLCATSAGSSGNTIYFGEGSWLTVV.

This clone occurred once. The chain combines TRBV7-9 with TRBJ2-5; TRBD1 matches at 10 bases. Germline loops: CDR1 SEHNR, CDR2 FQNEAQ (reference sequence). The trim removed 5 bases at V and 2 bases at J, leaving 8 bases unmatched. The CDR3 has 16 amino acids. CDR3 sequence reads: CASSASPGQGQETQYF. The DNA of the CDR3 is TGTGCCAGCAGCGCCTCTCCGGGACAGGGGCAAGAGACCCAGTACTTC.

The CDR3 sequence: CASSQVEAGEETQYF. For the CDR3, the DNA is TGCGCCAGCAGCCAAGTTGAAGCGGGAGAAGAGACCCAGTACTTC. The chain carries TRBV4-1 and TRBJ2-5; 8 nucleotides agree with TRBD2. The germline gives CDR1 MGHRA, CDR2 YSYEKL. The J segment lost 3 bases and the V segment lost 1 base, leaving 4 bases of the junction unmatched. The CDR3 is made up of 15 amino acids.

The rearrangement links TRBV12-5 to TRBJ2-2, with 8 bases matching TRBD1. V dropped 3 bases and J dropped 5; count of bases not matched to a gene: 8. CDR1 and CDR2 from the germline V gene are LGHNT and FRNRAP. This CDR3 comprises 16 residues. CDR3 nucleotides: TGTGCTAGTGGTTTCCCCTCAGGGGGCTGGACCGGGGAGCTGTTTTTT. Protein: CASGFPSGGWTGELFF.

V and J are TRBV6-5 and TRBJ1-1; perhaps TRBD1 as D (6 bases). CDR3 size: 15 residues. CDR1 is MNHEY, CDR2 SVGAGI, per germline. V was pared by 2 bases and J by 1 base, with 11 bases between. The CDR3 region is CASSYRTEPNTEAFF. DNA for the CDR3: TGTGCCAGCAGTTACAGGACAGAACCGAACACTGAAGCTTTCTTT.

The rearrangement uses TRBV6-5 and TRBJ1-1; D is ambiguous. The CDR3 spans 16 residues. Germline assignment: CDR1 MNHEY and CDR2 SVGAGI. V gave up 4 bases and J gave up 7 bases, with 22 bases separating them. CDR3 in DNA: TGTGCCAGCAGTTTACGTGGACTGAGAACCTTTAGTGAAGCTTTCTTT. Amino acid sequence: CASSLRGLRTFSEAFF.

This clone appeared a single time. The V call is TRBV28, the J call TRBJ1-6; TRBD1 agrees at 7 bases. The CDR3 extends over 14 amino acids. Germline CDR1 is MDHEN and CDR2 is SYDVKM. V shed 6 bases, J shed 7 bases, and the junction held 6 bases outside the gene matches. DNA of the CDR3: TGTGCCAGCAGCAGCGGACAGGTCAATTCACCCCTCCACTTT. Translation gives CASSSGQVNSPLHF.

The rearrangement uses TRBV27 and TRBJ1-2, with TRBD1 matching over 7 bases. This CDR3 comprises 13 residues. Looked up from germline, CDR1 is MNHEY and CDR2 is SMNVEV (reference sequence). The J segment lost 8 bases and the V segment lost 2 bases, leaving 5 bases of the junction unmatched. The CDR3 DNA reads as TGTGCCAGCAGTTTAGAGGCAGGGGGAGGCTACACCTTC. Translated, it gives CASSLEAGGGYTF.

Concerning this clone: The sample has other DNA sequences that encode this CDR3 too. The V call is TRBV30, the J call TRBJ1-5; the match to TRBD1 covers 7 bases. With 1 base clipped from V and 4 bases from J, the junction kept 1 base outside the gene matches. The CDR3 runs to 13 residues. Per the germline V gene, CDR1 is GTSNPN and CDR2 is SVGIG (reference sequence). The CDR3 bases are TGTGCCTGGAGTGGACAGGGAAATCAGCCCCAGCATTTT. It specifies CAWSGQGNQPQHF.

The CDR3 nucleotides read TGTGCCAGCAGCCCGGACAGGGGTAGCAATCAGCCCCAGCATTTT. Its translation: CASSPDRGSNQPQHF. The J gene is TRBJ1-5, the V gene TRBV27, with 9 positions matching TRBD1. CDR1 MNHEY and CDR2 SMNVEV come from the germline V gene (reference sequence). This CDR3 has 15 residues. Trimming at V came to 6 bases and at J to 0 bases, leaving 3 bases not matched to a gene.

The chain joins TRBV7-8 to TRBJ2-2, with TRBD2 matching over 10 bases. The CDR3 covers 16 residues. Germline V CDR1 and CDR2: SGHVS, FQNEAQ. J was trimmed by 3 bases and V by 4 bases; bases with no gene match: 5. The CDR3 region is CASSWTSGIYTGELFF. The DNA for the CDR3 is TGTGCCAGCAGCTGGACTAGCGGAATATACACCGGGGAGCTGTTTTTT.

The CDR3, as DNA: TGTGCCGCAGGACAGAGGGACTACGAGCAGTACTTC. It is translated as CAAGQRDYEQYF. This chain connects TRBV10-3 to TRBJ2-7; D is possibly TRBD1 (6 bases). The CDR3 has 12 residues. Germline-derived CDR1 and CDR2 are ENHRY and SYGVKD. V lost 11 bases, J lost 3 bases, and 14 bases lay in between.

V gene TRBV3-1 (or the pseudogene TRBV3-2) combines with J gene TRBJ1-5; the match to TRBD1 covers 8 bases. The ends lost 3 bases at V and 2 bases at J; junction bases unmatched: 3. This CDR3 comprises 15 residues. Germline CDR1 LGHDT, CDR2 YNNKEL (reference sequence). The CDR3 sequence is CASSHGQGRNQPQHF. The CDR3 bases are TGTGCCAGCAGCCACGGACAGGGCCGCAATCAGCCCCAGCATTTT.

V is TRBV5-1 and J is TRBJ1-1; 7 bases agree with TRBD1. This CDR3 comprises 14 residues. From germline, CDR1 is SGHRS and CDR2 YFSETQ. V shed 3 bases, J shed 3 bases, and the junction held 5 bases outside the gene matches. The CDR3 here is CASSYRGSDTEAFF. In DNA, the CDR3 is TGCGCCAGCAGCTACAGGGGCTCCGACACTGAAGCTTTCTTT.

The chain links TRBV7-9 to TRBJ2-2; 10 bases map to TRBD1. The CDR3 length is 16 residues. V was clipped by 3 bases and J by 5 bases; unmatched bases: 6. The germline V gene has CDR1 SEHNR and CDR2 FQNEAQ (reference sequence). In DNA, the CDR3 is TGTGCCAGCAGCTTTTCGGGACAGGGGTTAACCGGGGAGCTGTTTTTT. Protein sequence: CASSFSGQGLTGELFF.

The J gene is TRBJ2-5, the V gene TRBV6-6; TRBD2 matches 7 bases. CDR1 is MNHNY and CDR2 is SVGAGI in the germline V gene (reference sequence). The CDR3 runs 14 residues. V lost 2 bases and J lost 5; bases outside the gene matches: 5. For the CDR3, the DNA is TGTGCCAGCAGTTACGCGGGGGAGGAGGAGACCCAGTACTTC. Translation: CASSYAGEEETQYF.

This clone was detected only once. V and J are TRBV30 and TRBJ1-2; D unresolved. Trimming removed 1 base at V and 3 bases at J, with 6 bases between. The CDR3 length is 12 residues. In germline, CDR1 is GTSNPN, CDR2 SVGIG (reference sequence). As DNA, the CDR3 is TGTGCCTGGAGTGGAGGGTACTATGGCTACACCTTC. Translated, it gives CAWSGGYYGYTF.